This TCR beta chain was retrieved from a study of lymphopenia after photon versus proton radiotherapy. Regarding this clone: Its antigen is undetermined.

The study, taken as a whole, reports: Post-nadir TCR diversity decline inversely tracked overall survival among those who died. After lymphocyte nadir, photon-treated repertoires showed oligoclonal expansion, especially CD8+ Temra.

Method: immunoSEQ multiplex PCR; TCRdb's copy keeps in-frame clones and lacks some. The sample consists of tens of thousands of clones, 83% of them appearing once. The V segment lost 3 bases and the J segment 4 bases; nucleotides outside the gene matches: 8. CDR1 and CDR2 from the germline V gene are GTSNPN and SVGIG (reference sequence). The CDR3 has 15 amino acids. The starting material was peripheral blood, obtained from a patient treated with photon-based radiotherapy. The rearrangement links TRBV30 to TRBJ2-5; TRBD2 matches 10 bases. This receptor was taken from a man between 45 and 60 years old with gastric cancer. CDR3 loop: CAWRGLSGRIETQYF. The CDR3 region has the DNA TGTGCCTGGAGAGGTCTTAGCGGGAGGATAGAGACCCAGTACTTC.